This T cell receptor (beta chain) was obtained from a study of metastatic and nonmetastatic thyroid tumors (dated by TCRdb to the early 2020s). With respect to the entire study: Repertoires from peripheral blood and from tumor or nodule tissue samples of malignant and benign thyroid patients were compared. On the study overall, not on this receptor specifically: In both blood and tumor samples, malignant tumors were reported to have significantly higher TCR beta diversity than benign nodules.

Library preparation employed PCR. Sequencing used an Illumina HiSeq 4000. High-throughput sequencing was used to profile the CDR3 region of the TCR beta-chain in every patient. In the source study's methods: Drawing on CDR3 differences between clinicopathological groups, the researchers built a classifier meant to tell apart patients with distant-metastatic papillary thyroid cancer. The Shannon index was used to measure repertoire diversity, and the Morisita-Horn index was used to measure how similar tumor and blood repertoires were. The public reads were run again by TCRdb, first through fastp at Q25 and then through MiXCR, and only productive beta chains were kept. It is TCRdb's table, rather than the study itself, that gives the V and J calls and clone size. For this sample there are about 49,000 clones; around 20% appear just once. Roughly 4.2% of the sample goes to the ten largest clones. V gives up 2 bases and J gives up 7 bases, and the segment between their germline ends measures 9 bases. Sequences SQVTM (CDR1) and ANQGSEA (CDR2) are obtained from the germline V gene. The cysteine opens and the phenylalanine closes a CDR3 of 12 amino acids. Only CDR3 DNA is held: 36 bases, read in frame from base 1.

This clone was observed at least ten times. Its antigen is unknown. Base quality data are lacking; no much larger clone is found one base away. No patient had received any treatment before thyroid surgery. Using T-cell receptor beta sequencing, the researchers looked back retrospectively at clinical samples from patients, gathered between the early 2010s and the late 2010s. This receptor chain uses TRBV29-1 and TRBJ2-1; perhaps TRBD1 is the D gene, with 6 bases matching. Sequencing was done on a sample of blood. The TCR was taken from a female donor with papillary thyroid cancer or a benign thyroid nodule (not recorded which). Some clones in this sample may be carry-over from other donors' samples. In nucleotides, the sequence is TGCAGCGTTGAAAACAGGGAGAATGAGCAGTTCTTC. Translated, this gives CSVENRENEQFF.